These 11 T cell receptor beta chains share one sample of origin, sequenced in a study of blood T cell repertoires in COVID-19. Profiled with immunoSEQ multiplex PCR; TCRdb holds only in-frame clones, not every one. The repertoire consists of around 160,000 clones, with 84% occurring once and the leading ten covering more than 5%. Material: PBMCs or T cells enriched from blood (not recorded which). The receptors come from a woman between 45 and 65 years old who had been exposed to COVID-19.

The chain is built from TRBV29-1 and TRBJ2-7, with 10 bases identical to TRBD2. Unmatched junction bases numbered 6, after V lost 3 bases and J lost 4 bases. Germline V gene data show CDR1 as SQVTM and CDR2 as ANQGSEA. CDR3 size: 14 residues. The CDR3 spells CSVEASGRRYEQYF. The CDR3 DNA follows: TGCAGCGTTGAGGCTAGCGGGAGACGGTACGAGCAGTACTTC.

The chain combines TRBV7-2 with TRBJ1-1; 7 bases agree with TRBD1. V lost 5 bases, J lost 0 bases, and 6 bases stayed unmatched. CDR1 and CDR2 (germline): SGHTA, FQGNSA. The CDR3 totals 15 residues. The CDR3 region has the DNA TGTGCCAGCAGCCCCCGCAGGGGGTTGAACACTGAAGCTTTCTTT. This codes for CASSPRRGLNTEAFF.

The chain is built from TRBV19 and TRBJ2-7; 8 nucleotides align to TRBD2. Losses at the gene ends were 3 bases for V and 1 base for J; bases not matched to a gene: 5. Germline CDR1 reads LNHDA; CDR2 reads SQIVND (reference sequence). The CDR3 covers 15 residues. The CDR3 sequence is CASSITASGSYEQYF. The CDR3 coding sequence is TGTGCCAGTAGTATTACGGCTAGCGGGTCCTACGAGCAGTACTTC.

The chain employs TRBV15 and TRBJ2-2; the match to TRBD2 covers 11 bases. With 0 bases clipped from V and 1 base from J, the junction kept 7 bases outside the gene matches. The CDR3 totals 19 residues. Germline CDR1 and CDR2: LNHNV and YYDKDF (reference sequence). The CDR3 bases are TGTGCCACCAGCAGAGATTTGAGTAGCGGGGGGGAGAACACCGGGGAGCTGTTTTTT. As protein: CATSRDLSSGGENTGELFF.

This chain uses TRBV10-3 with TRBJ2-1; 9 nucleotides agree with TRBD2. The CDR3 runs 13 residues. Trimming cost V 2 bases and J 8 bases; bases outside gene matches: 1. In germline, CDR1 is ENHRY, CDR2 SYGVKD. CDR3 region: CAISEVAGDEQFF. Written as DNA, the CDR3 is TGTGCCATCAGTGAGGTAGCGGGAGATGAGCAGTTCTTC.

The V gene is TRBV19, the J gene TRBJ1-6; 11 nucleotides match TRBD1. Trimming took 5 bases from V and 6 from J; bases not matched to a gene: 9. Germline lookup yields CDR1 LNHDA and CDR2 SQIVND (reference sequence). This CDR3 spans 17 amino acids. Here the CDR3 DNA reads TGTGCCAGTAGTGATCGGGGACAGGGGGTTTCTAATTCACCCCTCCACTTT. Its translation is CASSDRGQGVSNSPLHF. The full variable domain, rest sourced from reference TRBV19 and TRBJ1-6, is DGGITQSPKYLFRKEGQNVTLSCEQNLNHDAMYWYRQDPGQGLRLIYYSQIVNDFQKGDIAEGYSVSREKKESFPLTVTSAQKNPTAFYLCASSDRGQGVSNSPLHFGNGTRLTVT.

The chain uses TRBV19 and TRBJ2-1; 9 nucleotides align to TRBD1. J lost 9 bases, V lost 5 bases, and 11 bases had no gene match. Germline loops: CDR1 LNHDA, CDR2 SQIVND (reference sequence). The CDR3 runs 15 residues. CDR3 sequence reads: CASSQPQGATGEQFF. The CDR3 DNA follows: TGTGCCAGTAGTCAACCACAGGGGGCGACGGGTGAGCAGTTCTTC. Full variable domain (remainder filled in from reference TRBV19 and TRBJ2-1): DGGITQSPKYLFRKEGQNVTLSCEQNLNHDAMYWYRQDPGQGLRLIYYSQIVNDFQKGDIAEGYSVSREKKESFPLTVTSAQKNPTAFYLCASSQPQGATGEQFFGPGTRLTVL.

J is TRBJ1-6 and V is TRBV7-3; no reliable D call. There are 15 residues in the CDR3. Germline V lookup: CDR1 SGHTA, CDR2 FQGTGA. Trimming stripped 5 bases from V and 4 bases from J, with 12 bases between. The CDR3 region is CASSVGRSYNSPLHF. CDR3 in DNA: TGTGCCAGCAGCGTGGGGAGAAGTTATAATTCACCCCTCCACTTT.

This chain uses TRBV7-6 with TRBJ1-1; D is unresolved. The V and J ends lost 2 bases and 0 bases respectively, with 10 bases between them. CDR1 and CDR2 from the germline V gene are SGHVS and FNYEAQ. The CDR3 is made up of 15 amino acids. This CDR3 is CASSLSPLMNTEAFF. In nucleotides, the CDR3 is TGTGCCAGCAGCTTAAGCCCACTGATGAACACTGAAGCTTTCTTT. Combining the CDR3 with reference TRBV7-6 and TRBJ1-1 gives the whole variable domain GAGVSQSPRYKVTKRGQDVALRCDPISGHVSLYWYRQALGQGPEFLTYFNYEAQQDKSGLPNDRFSAERPEGSISTLTIQRTEQRDSAMYRCASSLSPLMNTEAFFGQGTRLTVV.

The gene calls are TRBV2 and TRBJ2-6; 8 nucleotides align to TRBD1. CDR3 length equals 17 residues. The V gene's germline CDR1 is SNHLY and CDR2 FYNNEI. With 4 bases clipped from V and 2 bases from J, the junction kept 7 bases outside the gene matches. CDR3 in amino acids: CASSARIQGAGANVLTF. The DNA of the CDR3 is TGTGCCAGCAGTGCCCGGATACAGGGGGCTGGGGCCAACGTCCTGACTTTC.

The V gene is TRBV5-1, the J gene TRBJ1-1; 7 bases are shared with TRBD1. V trimming: 1 base; J trimming: 5 bases; junction bases outside the gene matches: 5. The length of the CDR3 is 14 residues. CDR1 and CDR2 (germline): SGHRS, YFSETQ. CDR3 sequence: CASSLTGVNTEAFF. As DNA, the CDR3 is TGCGCCAGCAGCTTGACAGGGGTAAATACTGAAGCTTTCTTT.